These 17 T cell receptor beta chains were all obtained from the same sample, sequenced in a study of CD8+ T cells in alopecia areata. Following extraction, RNA underwent reverse transcription to cDNA, which served as the sequencing template. TCRdb keeps only in-frame clones here, not all; method: immunoSEQ multiplex PCR. The table lists about 140,000 clones, approximately 51% of them singletons. The source material was CD4+ T cells sorted from blood, sampled at week 0. These receptor sequences come from a human donor with alopecia areata.

This clone was counted between two and nine times. This rearrangement joins TRBV7-9 to TRBJ2-5, with a possible D match to TRBD1 (6 bases). Germline CDR1 reads SEHNR; CDR2 reads FQNEAQ (reference sequence). There are 14 residues in the CDR3. V was shortened by 5 bases and J by 9 bases, with 19 bases between the two germline ends. Here the CDR3 DNA reads TGTGCCAGCAGCCCCGGACTTAGCGAGGGGGCCCAGTACTTC. This translates into CASSPGLSEGAQYF.

This clone has a handful of counts. The J gene is TRBJ1-1, the V gene TRBV5-8; D might be TRBD1 (5 bases). This CDR3 has 16 residues. V gave up 5 bases and J gave up 1 base, with 18 bases separating them. Germline lookup yields CDR1 SGHTS and CDR2 YDEGEE. The CDR3 DNA follows: TGTGCCAGCAGGGCTAGACAGTTCTTGACGAACACTGAAGCTTTCTTT. Protein sequence: CASRARQFLTNTEAFF.

This clone has a handful of counts. The chain combines TRBV7-6 with TRBJ1-2, with no clear D. Germline V gene lookup returns CDR1 SGHVS and CDR2 FNYEAQ. This CDR3 has 15 amino acids. The ends were cut back, 7 bases at V and 5 bases at J, with 20 bases in the middle. In DNA form, the CDR3 reads TGTGCCAGCACCCCCAACGTACAGCCTACATATGGCTACACCTTC. Amino acid sequence: CASTPNVQPTYGYTF.

This rearrangement joins TRBV5-1 to TRBJ2-5; 7 bases map to TRBD2. V lost 6 bases to trimming and J lost 1 base; unmatched junction nucleotides: 9. CDR1 and CDR2 from the germline V gene are SGHRS and YFSETQ. CDR3 length equals 15 residues. The CDR3 protein is CASTGGRRLQETQYF. The CDR3 coding sequence is TGCGCCAGCACCGGGGGGAGGAGGCTCCAAGAGACCCAGTACTTC.

V is TRBV20-1 and J is TRBJ1-2; D uncertain. The germline gives CDR1 DFQATT, CDR2 SNEGSKA (reference sequence). The CDR3 loop spans 9 amino acids. The germline V and J ends were trimmed by 8 bases and 8 bases, with 9 bases remaining between them. The CDR3 bases are TGCAGTCCTGGGAAGGGCTACACCTTC. It specifies CSPGKGYTF.

A few counts support this clone. The CDR3 reads CAWQQGQHYGYTF. CDR3 DNA: TGTGCCTGGCAACAGGGGCAGCACTATGGCTACACCTTC. V is TRBV30 and J is TRBJ1-2, with 7 bases matching TRBD1. The ends lost 5 bases at V and 3 bases at J; junction bases unmatched: 6. Looked up from germline, CDR1 is GTSNPN and CDR2 is SVGIG (reference sequence). The CDR3 contains 13 residues.

This rearrangement joins TRBV4-1 to TRBJ1-2, with 9 bases lining up with TRBD1. V shed 1 base, J shed 4 bases, and the junction held 19 bases outside the gene matches. The CDR3 is 20 amino acids. CDR1 is MGHRA, CDR2 YSYEKL, per germline. The CDR3 loop reads CASSQARSADRDRAPYGYTF. In nucleotides, the CDR3 is TGCGCCAGCAGCCAAGCGCGATCCGCCGACCGGGACAGGGCTCCCTATGGCTACACCTTC.

This clone appeared once. V gene TRBV30 combines with J gene TRBJ2-3; 9 nucleotides align to TRBD2. The V gene's germline CDR1 is GTSNPN and CDR2 SVGIG (reference sequence). The CDR3 consists of 13 residues. V shed 4 bases, J shed 4 bases, and the junction held 3 bases outside the gene matches. CDR3 in amino acids: CAWTSGVADTQYF. As DNA, the CDR3 is TGTGCCTGGACTAGCGGGGTCGCAGATACGCAGTATTTT.

V is TRBV5-1 and J is TRBJ1-1; weak D call: TRBD1 (6 bases). The CDR3 sequence is 14 residues long. In germline, CDR1 is SGHRS, CDR2 YFSETQ. Trimming cost V 0 bases and J 8 bases, with 14 bases left between them. The CDR3 sequence: CASSLVIGQGEAFF. The DNA of the CDR3 is TGCGCCAGCAGCTTGGTGATTGGGCAGGGGGAAGCTTTCTTT.

This chain joins TRBV29-1 and TRBJ2-3, with D possibly being TRBD2 (6 bases). Germline V gene sequence: CDR1 SQVTM, CDR2 ANQGSEA. Trimming took 6 bases from V and 2 from J, leaving 12 bases between them. This CDR3 region has 13 residues. The CDR3 loop reads CSVFAGTTDTQYF. The CDR3 region has the DNA TGCAGCGTATTCGCGGGGACCACAGATACGCAGTATTTT.

The V and J genes are TRBV19 and TRBJ1-1, with 7 nucleotides matching TRBD1. V trimming: 6 bases; J trimming: 5 bases; junction bases outside the gene matches: 12. Germline CDR1 reads LNHDA; CDR2 reads SQIVND (reference sequence). The CDR3 contains 15 residues. This CDR3 is CASSLKEGAGTEAFF. In nucleotides, the CDR3 is TGTGCCAGTAGCCTGAAAGAGGGGGCCGGTACTGAAGCTTTCTTT.

This clone was counted only a few times. The chain is built from TRBV29-1 and TRBJ2-7, with D unclear. Germline-derived CDR1 and CDR2 are SQVTM and ANQGSEA. This CDR3 has 11 residues. V was cut by 4 bases and J by 3 bases, with 7 bases left in between. DNA of the CDR3: TGCAGCGTTGGGCCCGTCTACGAGCAGTACTTC. Its protein product is CSVGPVYEQYF.

The CDR3, as DNA: TGCGCCAGCAGCTTGGGGGCTTCGAGGGTGGTCCAAGAGACCCAGTACTTC. Encoded protein: CASSLGASRVVQETQYF. The rearrangement joins TRBV5-1 to TRBJ2-5, with D perhaps matching TRBD2 (5 bases). In germline, CDR1 is SGHRS, CDR2 YFSETQ. This CDR3 spans 17 amino acids. V shed 0 bases and J shed 1 base, with 16 bases lying between them. Complete variable domain (other parts from reference TRBV5-1 and TRBJ2-5): KAGVTQTPRYLIKTRGQQVTLSCSPISGHRSVSWYQQTPGQGLQFLFEYFSETQRNKGNFPGRFSGRQFSNSRSEMNVSTLELGDSALYLCASSLGASRVVQETQYFGPGTRLLVL.

The chain has TRBV5-1 and TRBJ2-6, with D perhaps matching TRBD1 (6 bases). The CDR3 sequence is 17 residues long. The germline V and J ends were trimmed by 2 bases and 1 base, with 13 bases remaining between them. Germline loops: CDR1 SGHRS, CDR2 YFSETQ. In nucleotides, the CDR3 is TGCGCCAGCAGCTTCCAGGGGCCCTCATCTGGGGCCAACGTCCTGACTTTC. Its protein is CASSFQGPSSGANVLTF.

The chain joins TRBV30 to TRBJ1-5, with TRBD1 matching over 8 bases. In germline, CDR1 is GTSNPN, CDR2 SVGIG (reference sequence). Losses at the gene ends were 0 bases for V and 4 bases for J; bases not matched to a gene: 8. CDR3 size: 16 residues. The CDR3 nucleotides are TGTGCCTGGAGTGTGGCTCGGACAGGGAGGAATCAGCCCCAGCATTTT. This encodes CAWSVARTGRNQPQHF.

J is TRBJ2-7 and V is TRBV28; 7 nucleotides agree with TRBD1. V was clipped by 6 bases and J by 5 bases; unmatched bases: 4. The germline V gene has CDR1 MDHEN and CDR2 SYDVKM. The CDR3 contains 12 residues. The CDR3 reads CASRVDRDEQYF. In nucleotides, the CDR3 is TGTGCCAGCAGGGTTGACAGGGACGAGCAGTACTTC. Variable domain in full (rest from reference TRBV28 and TRBJ2-7): DVKVTQSSRYLVKRTGEKVFLECVQDMDHENMFWYRQDPGLGLRLIYFSYDVKMKEKGDIPEGYSVSREKKERFSLILESASTNQTSMYLCASRVDRDEQYFGPGTRLTVT.

The chain couples TRBV7-2 to TRBJ2-6, with TRBD1 matching over 7 bases. Unmatched junction bases numbered 6, after V lost 1 base and J lost 0 bases. This CDR3 spans 18 amino acids. Germline CDR1 and CDR2: SGHTA and FQGNSA. The CDR3 reads CASSLGDSRLSGANVLTF. Written as DNA, the CDR3 is TGTGCCAGCAGCTTAGGGGACAGCCGGCTCTCTGGGGCCAACGTCCTGACTTTC.